The 17 T cell receptor beta chains below all came from one sample that was sequenced in a study of blood T cell repertoires in COVID-19. Assay: immunoSEQ multiplex PCR; the TCRdb copy retains only in-frame clones and omits some. This table holds over 40,000 clones, 70% to 85% found once. Material: peripheral blood. The receptors stem from a human donor in a cohort sampled during active COVID-19.

The V gene is TRBV5-4, the J gene TRBJ1-3; D is possibly TRBD1 (5 bases). V lost 4 bases and J lost 0, with 11 bases in between. The CDR3 is made up of 15 amino acids. Germline V gene sequence: CDR1 SGHNT, CDR2 YYREEE (reference sequence). The CDR3 DNA reads TGTGCCAGCAGCGTGGACACAAGCTCTGGAAACACCATATATTTT. Its translation is CASSVDTSSGNTIYF.

Notes on this clone: A read error may produce the germline difference seen at one junction end. J is TRBJ2-7 and V is TRBV19; 9 bases align to TRBD1. This CDR3 spans 14 amino acids. In germline, CDR1 is LNHDA, CDR2 SQIVND (reference sequence). The CDR3 bases are TGTGCGAGTACCCCACAGGGGGCGCGGAACGAGCAGTACTTC. It codes for CASTPQGARNEQYF.

The V and J genes are TRBV2 and TRBJ1-1; D may be TRBD1 (5 bases). V was clipped by 6 bases and J by 4 bases, with 12 bases between them. Germline lookup yields CDR1 SNHLY and CDR2 FYNNEI. The CDR3 loop spans 13 amino acids. The CDR3, as DNA: TGTGCCAGCAGCCTCCGGGGGTCCACTGAAGCTTTCTTT. This translates into CASSLRGSTEAFF.

The rearrangement uses TRBV10-1 and TRBJ2-1, with TRBD1 identical over 12 bases. Germline CDR1 and CDR2: WNHNN and SYGVQD (reference sequence). J lost 3 bases, V lost 2 bases, and 5 bases had no gene match. The CDR3 spans 17 residues. The CDR3 loop is CASSEAGTGGFYNEQFF. The DNA for the CDR3 is TGCGCCAGCAGTGAGGCAGGGACAGGGGGCTTCTACAATGAGCAGTTCTTC.

The V and J genes are TRBV21-1 and TRBJ1-5; TRBD1, the D gene given by the table, was not confirmed from the DNA. TRBV21-1 has pseudogene status. This CDR3 spans 16 amino acids. The CDR3 is CASSKISRGGGQPQHF. The CDR3 bases are TGTGCCAGCAGCAAAATTAGTAGAGGGGGCGGTCAGCCCCAGCATTTT.

The rearrangement joins TRBV19 to TRBJ2-3, with no clear D. This CDR3 contains 13 residues. The V end was cut by 7 bases, the J end by 6 bases, with 14 bases between. The germline V gene has CDR1 LNHDA and CDR2 SQIVND (reference sequence). In DNA form, the CDR3 reads TGTGCCAGTAAGACGGGTAGCTGGGATACGCAGTATTTT. It is translated as CASKTGSWDTQYF. Looking up the rest from reference TRBV19 and TRBJ2-3 gives the full variable domain: DGGITQSPKYLFRKEGQNVTLSCEQNLNHDAMYWYRQDPGQGLRLIYYSQIVNDFQKGDIAEGYSVSREKKESFPLTVTSAQKNPTAFYLCASKTGSWDTQYFGPGTRLTVL.

The V gene is TRBV27, the J gene TRBJ2-1; 9 bases match TRBD2. This CDR3 spans 14 amino acids. Germline CDR1 reads MNHEY; CDR2 reads SMNVEV (reference sequence). V lost 6 bases and J lost 1; bases outside the gene matches: 1. CDR3 amino acids: CASRREGSYNEQFF. The DNA of the CDR3 is TGTGCCAGCAGGCGGGAGGGATCCTACAATGAGCAGTTCTTC.

The gene calls are TRBV5-1 and TRBJ2-7; TRBD2 matches 8 bases. The germline gives CDR1 SGHRS, CDR2 YFSETQ. The V and J ends lost 1 base and 3 bases, in that order; junction bases with no gene match: 9. The CDR3 extends over 16 amino acids. For the CDR3, the DNA is TGCGCCAGCAGCTTGTATGGGCGGGAGGCCTTCTACGAGCAGTACTTC. As protein: CASSLYGREAFYEQYF.

This clone was observed a handful of times. The chain recombines TRBV27 with TRBJ1-3, with TRBD1 identical over 7 bases. Germline V lookup: CDR1 MNHEY, CDR2 SMNVEV (reference sequence). V shed 7 bases, J shed 0 bases, and the junction held 3 bases outside the gene matches. This CDR3 has 14 residues. CDR3 residues: CASKDRVSGNTIYF. The DNA for the CDR3 is TGTGCCAGCAAAGACAGGGTCTCTGGAAACACCATATATTTT.

The chain carries TRBV3-1 (or the pseudogene TRBV3-2) and TRBJ2-3, with D possibly being TRBD2 (5 bases). CDR1 LGHDT and CDR2 YNNKEL come from the germline V gene (reference sequence). With 1 base removed from V and 6 bases from J, the gap between germline ends came to 20 bases. The CDR3 has 17 residues. CDR3 coding DNA: TGTGCCAGCAGCCAAGTGAATGTCGCTAGCCTCAGGGATACGCAGTATTTT. This encodes CASSQVNVASLRDTQYF.

The chain has TRBV18 and TRBJ1-2; D is perhaps TRBD1 (5 bases). Between the trimmed V and J ends, which lost 3 bases and 1 base, there was a span of 12 bases. Germline CDR1 KGHSH, CDR2 LQKENI. The CDR3 is made up of 15 amino acids. CDR3 DNA sequence: TGTGCCAGCTCACCGGATCGACAGAGTAACTATGGCTACACCTTC. Its protein is CASSPDRQSNYGYTF.

This sequence joins TRBV19 and TRBJ1-2, with D hard to call. This CDR3 is 14 amino acids long. Germline V lookup: CDR1 LNHDA, CDR2 SQIVND (reference sequence). V dropped 3 bases and J dropped 5 bases, with 13 bases sitting between them. CDR3 coding DNA: TGTGCCAGTAGTATCGAGGATGGTCGTTATGGCTACACCTTC. Its protein product is CASSIEDGRYGYTF. The variable domain in full, with the rest retrieved from reference TRBV19 and TRBJ1-2, is DGGITQSPKYLFRKEGQNVTLSCEQNLNHDAMYWYRQDPGQGLRLIYYSQIVNDFQKGDIAEGYSVSREKKESFPLTVTSAQKNPTAFYLCASSIEDGRYGYTFGSGTRLTVV.

The chain has TRBV9 and TRBJ2-5; 12 nucleotides align to TRBD2. Germline CDR1 reads SGDLS; CDR2 reads YYNGEE. The V gene end was trimmed by 4 bases and the J gene end by 4 bases; junction bases not matched to a gene: 2. The CDR3 extends over 14 amino acids. The CDR3 bases are TGTGCCAGCAGCTTGGGACTAGCGGGAGAGACCCAGTACTTC. This gives the protein CASSLGLAGETQYF.

In this sample, this clone turned up a few times. The chain employs TRBV5-6 and TRBJ2-7; TRBD1 is a possible D gene (5 bases). The CDR3 is made up of 13 amino acids. Trimming cost V 4 bases and J 1 base, with 9 bases left between them. Germline V lookup: CDR1 SGHDT, CDR2 YYEEEE. CDR3 protein: CASSAPGSYEQYF. The CDR3 DNA is TGTGCCAGCAGCGCCCCAGGGTCCTACGAGCAGTACTTC.

The chain joins TRBV5-6 to TRBJ1-1, with TRBD1 matching 7 bases. CDR1 is SGHDT and CDR2 is YYEEEE in the germline V gene. This CDR3 spans 17 amino acids. V trimming: 0 bases; J trimming: 2 bases; junction bases outside the gene matches: 10. CDR3 amino acids: CASSLAIQGWGNTEAFF. Here the CDR3 DNA reads TGTGCCAGCAGCTTGGCAATACAGGGGTGGGGAAACACTGAAGCTTTCTTT. Variable domain in full (rest from reference TRBV5-6 and TRBJ1-1): DAGVTQSPTHLIKTRGQQVTLRCSPKSGHDTVSWYQQALGQGPQFIFQYYEEEERQRGNFPDRFSGHQFPNYSSELNVNALLLGDSALYLCASSLAIQGWGNTEAFFGQGTRLTVV.

The chain uses TRBV28 and TRBJ2-7, with 8 positions matching TRBD1. Germline assignment: CDR1 MDHEN and CDR2 SYDVKM. The CDR3 consists of 15 residues. Trimming cost V 5 bases and J 1 base; bases outside gene matches: 7. The CDR3 loop is CASSTPGQASYEQYF. Written as DNA, the CDR3 is TGTGCCAGCAGTACCCCGGGACAGGCTTCCTACGAGCAGTACTTC.

J is TRBJ2-2 and V is TRBV9; 8 bases line up with TRBD1. Trimming at V came to 4 bases and at J to 0 bases, leaving 8 bases not matched to a gene. Germline V gene lookup returns CDR1 SGDLS and CDR2 YYNGEE. This CDR3 is 17 amino acids long. The CDR3 spells CASSPPGTGSNTGELFF. DNA of the CDR3: TGTGCCAGCAGCCCCCCAGGGACAGGTTCGAACACCGGGGAGCTGTTTTTT.